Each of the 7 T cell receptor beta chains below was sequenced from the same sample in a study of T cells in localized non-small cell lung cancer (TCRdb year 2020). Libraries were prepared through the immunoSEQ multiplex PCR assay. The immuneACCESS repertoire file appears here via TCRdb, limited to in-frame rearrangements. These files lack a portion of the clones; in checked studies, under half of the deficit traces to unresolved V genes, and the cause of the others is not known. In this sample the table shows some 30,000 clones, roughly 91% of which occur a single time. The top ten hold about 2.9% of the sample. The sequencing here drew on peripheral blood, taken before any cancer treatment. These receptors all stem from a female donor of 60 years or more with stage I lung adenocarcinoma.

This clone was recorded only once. The CDR3 bases are TGTGCCAGCTCGCACCGGGACAGCTGGCCTCAATCTGGCTACACCTTC. This translates into CASSHRDSWPQSGYTF. The rearrangement uses TRBV5-6 and TRBJ1-2, with 7 bases identical to TRBD1. Germline V gene lookup returns CDR1 SGHDT and CDR2 YYEEEE. The CDR3 extends over 16 amino acids. V gave up 7 bases and J gave up 7 bases; unmatched junction bases: 19.

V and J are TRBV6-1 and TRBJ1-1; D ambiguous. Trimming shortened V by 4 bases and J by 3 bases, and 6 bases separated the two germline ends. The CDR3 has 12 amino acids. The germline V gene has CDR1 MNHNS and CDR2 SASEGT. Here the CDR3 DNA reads TGTGCCAGCAGTGTTTCGGACACTGAAGCTTTCTTT. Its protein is CASSVSDTEAFF.

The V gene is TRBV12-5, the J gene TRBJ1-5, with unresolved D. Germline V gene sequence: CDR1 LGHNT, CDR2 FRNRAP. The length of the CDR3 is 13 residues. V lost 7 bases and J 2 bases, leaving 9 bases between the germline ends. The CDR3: CASAGSGNQPQHF. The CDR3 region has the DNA TGTGCTAGTGCGGGCTCGGGCAATCAGCCCCAGCATTTT.

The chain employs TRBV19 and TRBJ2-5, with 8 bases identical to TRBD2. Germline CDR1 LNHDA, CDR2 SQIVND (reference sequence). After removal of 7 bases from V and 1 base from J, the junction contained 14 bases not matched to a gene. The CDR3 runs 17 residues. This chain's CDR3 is CASTSLHTGGAQETQYF. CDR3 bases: TGTGCCAGTACCAGTCTCCATACGGGGGGGGCCCAAGAGACCCAGTACTTC. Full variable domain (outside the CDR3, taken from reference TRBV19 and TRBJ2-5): DGGITQSPKYLFRKEGQNVTLSCEQNLNHDAMYWYRQDPGQGLRLIYYSQIVNDFQKGDIAEGYSVSREKKESFPLTVTSAQKNPTAFYLCASTSLHTGGAQETQYFGPGTRLLVL.

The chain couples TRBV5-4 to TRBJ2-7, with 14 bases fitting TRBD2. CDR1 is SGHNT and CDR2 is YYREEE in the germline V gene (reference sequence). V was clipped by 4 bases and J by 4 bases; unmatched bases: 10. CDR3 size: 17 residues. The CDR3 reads CASSHRLAGGLLYEQYF. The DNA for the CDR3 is TGTGCCAGCAGCCACCGACTAGCGGGAGGGCTCTTGTACGAGCAGTACTTC.

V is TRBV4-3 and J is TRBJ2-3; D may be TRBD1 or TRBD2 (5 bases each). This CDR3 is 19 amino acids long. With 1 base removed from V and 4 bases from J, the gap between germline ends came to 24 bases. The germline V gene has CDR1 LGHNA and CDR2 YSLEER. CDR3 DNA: TGCGCCAGCAGCCAAGGAATTGAGTGGCGGAGCGAGGGGTCAGATACGCAGTATTTT. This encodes CASSQGIEWRSEGSDTQYF.

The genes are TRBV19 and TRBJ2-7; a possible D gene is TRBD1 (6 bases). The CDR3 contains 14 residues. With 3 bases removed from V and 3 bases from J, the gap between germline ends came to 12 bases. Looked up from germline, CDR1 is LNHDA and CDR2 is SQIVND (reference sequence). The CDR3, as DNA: TGTGCCAGTAGTATGCAGGGGAGAGGCTACGAGCAGTACTTC. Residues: CASSMQGRGYEQYF. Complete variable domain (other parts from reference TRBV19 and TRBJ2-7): DGGITQSPKYLFRKEGQNVTLSCEQNLNHDAMYWYRQDPGQGLRLIYYSQIVNDFQKGDIAEGYSVSREKKESFPLTVTSAQKNPTAFYLCASSMQGRGYEQYFGPGTRLTVT.